This T cell receptor beta chain was identified during a study of T cell changes during pregnancy in multiple sclerosis. Per the germline V gene, CDR1 is MNHEY and CDR2 is SVGAGI. V lost 4 bases and J 4 bases, leaving 13 bases between the germline ends. The CDR3 length is 14 residues. Sequencing used immunoSEQ multiplex PCR; TCRdb keeps in-frame clones, though not all of them. The sample records over 90,000 clones, over 85% being singletons. This receptor was obtained from a female donor with multiple sclerosis, enrolled in a pregnancy study. The genes are TRBV6-5 and TRBJ1-1; D might be TRBD1 (6 bases). The sample consisted of peripheral blood, taken after pregnancy. CDR3 bases: TGTGCCAGCAGTTCTACAGGGATTGGCACTGAAGCTTTCTTT. Its protein product is CASSSTGIGTEAFF.